This T cell receptor beta chain was captured in a study of shared clonotypes between healthy human individuals. Sequencing was performed with immunoSEQ multiplex PCR; in TCRdb, only in-frame clones are kept and a portion is missing. The sample carries 980,000 or so clones, roughly 72% recorded once. Whole-study results and caveats: Genetic and exposure-history diversity was limited by the few donors. Naive CD4 clonotype sharing across several donors was 4% to 5.5%. Depth was large, yet rarefaction showed that sorted-subset sequencing was incomplete.

Germline-derived CDR1 and CDR2 are MNHEY and SVGAGI. V gave up 8 bases and J gave up 3 bases, with 10 bases separating them. The CDR3 consists of 13 residues. About this clone itself: Its antigen is as yet unknown.

Recent vaccinations or acute infections were absent in the healthy HIV-negative adult donors. This TCR was recovered from a man younger than 35 in good health. The chain links TRBV6-5 to TRBJ2-2; D gene unclear. The sequenced sample was memory CD4+ T cells sorted from blood. Regarding subset: CD45RA-negative fraction. The CDR3 is CASVSVYTGELFF. DNA of the CDR3: TGTGCCAGCGTCTCGGTTTACACCGGGGAGCTGTTTTTT.